This T cell receptor (beta chain) is from a study of blood T cell repertoires in COVID-19. On the study more broadly: Acute and convalescent COVID-19 specimens originated in the United States, Italy and Spain.

Clones were sequenced by immunoSEQ multiplex PCR, and TCRdb holds only the in-frame ones, with some missing. The sample comprises about 160,000 clones, approximately 90% of which are singletons, and around 6.7% rests with the top ten. The CDR3 consists of 15 residues. V was cut by 3 bases and J by 5 bases, with 12 bases left in between. From germline, CDR1 is KGHDR and CDR2 SFDVKD. This TCR derives from a woman aged 45-59 years who had recovered from COVID-19. Sequencing was carried out using PBMCs or T cells enriched from blood (not recorded which). The chain links TRBV24-1 to TRBJ2-2; D is perhaps TRBD1 (6 bases). The CDR3 DNA sequence: TGTGCCACCAGTGATGCAGGGGTGGTGACCGGGGAGCTGTTTTTT. Its translation is CATSDAGVVTGELFF.